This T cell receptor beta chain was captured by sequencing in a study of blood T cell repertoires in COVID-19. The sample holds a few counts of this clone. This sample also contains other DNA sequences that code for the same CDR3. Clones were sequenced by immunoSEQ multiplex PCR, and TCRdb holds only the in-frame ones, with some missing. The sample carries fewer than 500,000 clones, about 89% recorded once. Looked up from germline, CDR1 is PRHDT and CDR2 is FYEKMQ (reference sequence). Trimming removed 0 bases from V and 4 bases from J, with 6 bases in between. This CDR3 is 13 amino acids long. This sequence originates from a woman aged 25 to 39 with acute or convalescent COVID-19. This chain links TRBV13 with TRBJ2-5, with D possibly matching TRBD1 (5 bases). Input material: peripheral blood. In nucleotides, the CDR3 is TGTGCCAGCAGCTTAGGCCAGGGAGAGACCCAGTACTTC. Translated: CASSLGQGETQYF.